The 12 T cell receptor beta chains given below trace back to one sample, sequenced in a study of blood T cell repertoires in COVID-19. Libraries were prepared by immunoSEQ multiplex PCR; TCRdb keeps only in-frame clonotypes and omits some of them. The data show approximately 52,000 clones, 70% to 90% seen once. The sequencing sample was made of peripheral blood. Receptors originate from a man in his sixties with acute or convalescent COVID-19.

The rearrangement joins TRBV24-1 to TRBJ2-3, with a tentative D call TRBD2 (5 bases). Germline assignment: CDR1 KGHDR and CDR2 SFDVKD. This CDR3 region has 16 residues. V gave up 9 bases and J gave up 0 bases, with 18 bases separating them. CDR3 bases: TGTGCCACCCGGAAGGGAGTTGAGACTAGCACAGATACGCAGTATTTT. Protein sequence: CATRKGVETSTDTQYF.

This rearrangement joins TRBV9 to TRBJ2-1, with a tentative D call TRBD2 (5 bases). The V gene lost 0 bases and the J gene lost 7 bases, with 14 bases spanning the gap. This CDR3 comprises 15 residues. CDR1 and CDR2 from the germline V gene are SGDLS and YYNGEE. CDR3 sequence: CASSVGGLRGNEQFF. The CDR3 DNA is TGTGCCAGCAGCGTAGGCGGCCTCCGGGGTAATGAGCAGTTCTTC.

The J gene is TRBJ2-7, the V gene TRBV7-9, with D unclear. This CDR3 contains 16 residues. V dropped 5 bases and J dropped 6 bases, with 23 bases sitting between them. Germline-derived CDR1 and CDR2 are SEHNR and FQNEAQ (reference sequence). The CDR3 region has the DNA TGTGCCAGCAGCCCCTCCGCTCGGTCTCTTTCAAGCGAGCAGTACTTC. It specifies CASSPSARSLSSEQYF.

The chain recombines TRBV5-4 with TRBJ2-7, with TRBD1 matching over 7 bases. J gave up 6 bases and V 4 bases, and 7 bases lay outside the gene matches. CDR3 length equals 13 residues. Germline V lookup: CDR1 SGHNT, CDR2 YYREEE (reference sequence). CDR3 protein: CASSTGQAREQYF. The CDR3 DNA sequence: TGTGCCAGCAGCACCGGACAGGCCCGCGAGCAGTACTTC.

The chain employs TRBV10-3 and TRBJ1-2; D ambiguous. The germline V and J ends were trimmed by 9 bases and 7 bases, with 27 bases remaining between them. The CDR3 loop spans 16 amino acids. Germline loops: CDR1 ENHRY, CDR2 SYGVKD. The CDR3 here is CAIARGQTSNRSGYTF. The CDR3 nucleotides are TGTGCCATAGCGCGAGGCCAAACATCCAACCGTAGTGGCTACACCTTC.

This clone was detected a few times. This same CDR3 is encoded by further DNA sequences in the sample. CDR3 sequence reads: CSAKQGNEQYF. CDR3 in DNA: TGCAGTGCAAAGCAGGGTAACGAGCAGTACTTC. The J gene is TRBJ2-7, the V gene TRBV20-1, with D maybe TRBD1 (5 bases). This CDR3 has 11 amino acids. Germline V gene sequence: CDR1 DFQATT, CDR2 SNEGSKA (reference sequence). V lost 6 bases to trimming and J lost 5 bases, with 11 bases between them.

This sequence joins TRBV7-9 and TRBJ1-2; D gene unclear. Germline CDR1 is SEHNR and CDR2 is FQNEAQ (reference sequence). The CDR3 has 15 amino acids. V lost 0 bases and J 2 bases, leaving 10 bases between the germline ends. CDR3 coding DNA: TGTGCCAGCAGCTTAGCGCGGGTGACAAACTATGGCTACACCTTC. Its translation: CASSLARVTNYGYTF.

The gene calls are TRBV9 and TRBJ1-1; TRBD1 matches 10 bases. J lost 2 bases, V lost 0 bases, and 1 base had no gene match. The CDR3 runs 15 residues. Germline CDR1 is SGDLS and CDR2 is YYNGEE. The CDR3 sequence is CASSVGTGGNTEAFF. The CDR3 DNA sequence: TGTGCCAGCAGCGTAGGGACAGGGGGAAACACTGAAGCTTTCTTT.

The chain combines TRBV21-1 with TRBJ2-7; the tabulated D call, TRBD1, remains unverified against the DNA. TRBV21-1 has pseudogene status. The CDR3 covers 13 residues. The CDR3 nucleotides are TGTGCCAGCAGGCGGTGGGGGCTGGACGAGCAGTACTTC. It codes for CASRRWGLDEQYF.

This chain connects TRBV3-1 (or the pseudogene TRBV3-2) to TRBJ2-2; 10 bases are shared with TRBD2. CDR1 is LGHDT and CDR2 is YNNKEL in the germline V gene (reference sequence). The CDR3 covers 18 residues. The ends lost 4 bases at V and 4 bases at J; junction bases unmatched: 12. The CDR3 DNA sequence: TGTGCCAGCAGCCGAACCTTGTCTAGCGGGAGAACCACCGGGGAGCTGTTTTTT. It translates to CASSRTLSSGRTTGELFF.

The V gene is TRBV18, the J gene TRBJ2-5; 11 nucleotides agree with TRBD2. Germline CDR1 and CDR2: KGHSH and LQKENI. With 4 bases clipped from V and 5 bases from J, the junction kept 24 bases outside the gene matches. The CDR3 runs to 21 residues. This chain's CDR3 is CASSRQQTGRLTSGSDETQYF. The DNA of the CDR3 is TGTGCCAGCTCACGACAGCAGACAGGACGACTTACTAGCGGGAGCGATGAGACCCAGTACTTC.

The chain links TRBV15 to TRBJ2-1; weak D call: TRBD2 (6 bases). The CDR3 loop spans 16 amino acids. Germline V gives CDR1 LNHNV, CDR2 YYDKDF (reference sequence). V was cut by 0 bases and J by 4 bases, with 13 bases left in between. CDR3 sequence reads: CATSRERGIKYNEQFF. The CDR3 DNA reads as TGTGCCACCAGCAGAGAACGGGGGATTAAGTACAATGAGCAGTTCTTC.